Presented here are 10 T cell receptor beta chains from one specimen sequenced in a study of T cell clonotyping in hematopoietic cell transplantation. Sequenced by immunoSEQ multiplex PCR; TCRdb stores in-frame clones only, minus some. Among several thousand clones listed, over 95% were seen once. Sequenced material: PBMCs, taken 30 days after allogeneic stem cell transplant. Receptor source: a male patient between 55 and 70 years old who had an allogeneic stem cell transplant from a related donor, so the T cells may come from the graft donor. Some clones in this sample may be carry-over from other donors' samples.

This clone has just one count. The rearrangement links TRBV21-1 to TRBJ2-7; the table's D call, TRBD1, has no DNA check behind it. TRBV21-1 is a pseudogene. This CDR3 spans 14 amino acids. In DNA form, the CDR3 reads TGTGCCAGCAGCCCTCCGGGACAGCACTACGAGCAGTACTTC. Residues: CASSPPGQHYEQYF.

The CDR3 coding sequence is TGCAGCGTTGAGGACGGGAACACTGAAGCTTTCTTT. As protein: CSVEDGNTEAFF. J is TRBJ1-1 and V is TRBV29-1, with unresolved D. The CDR3 length is 12 residues. CDR1 is SQVTM, CDR2 ANQGSEA, per germline. Deletions cut 3 bases from V and 1 base from J, with 6 bases between. The variable domain in full, completed from reference TRBV29-1 and TRBJ1-1, reads SAVISQKPSRDICQRGTSLTIQCQVDSQVTMMFWYRQQPGQSLTLIATANQGSEATYESGFVIDKFPISRPNLTFSTLTVSNMSPEDSSIYLCSVEDGNTEAFFGQGTRLTVV.

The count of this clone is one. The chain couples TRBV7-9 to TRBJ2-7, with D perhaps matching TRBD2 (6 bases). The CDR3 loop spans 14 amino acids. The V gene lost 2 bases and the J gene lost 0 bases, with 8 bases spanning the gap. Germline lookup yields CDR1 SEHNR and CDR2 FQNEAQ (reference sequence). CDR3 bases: TGTGCCAGCAGCTTATACGGGAGCTCCTACGAGCAGTACTTC. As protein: CASSLYGSSYEQYF.

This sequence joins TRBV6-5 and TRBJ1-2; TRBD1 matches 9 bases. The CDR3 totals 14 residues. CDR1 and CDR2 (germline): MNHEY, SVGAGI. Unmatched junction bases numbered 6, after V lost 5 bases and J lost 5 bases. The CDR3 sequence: CASSRTGGSYGYTF. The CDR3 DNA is TGTGCCAGCAGTCGAACAGGGGGCTCATATGGCTACACCTTC.

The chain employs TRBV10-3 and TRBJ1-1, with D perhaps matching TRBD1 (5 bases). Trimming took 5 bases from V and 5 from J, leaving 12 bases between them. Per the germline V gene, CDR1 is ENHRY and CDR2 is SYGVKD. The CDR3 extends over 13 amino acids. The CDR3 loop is CAISRVGGTEAFF. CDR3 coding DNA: TGTGCCATCAGTAGGGTCGGGGGAACTGAAGCTTTCTTT.

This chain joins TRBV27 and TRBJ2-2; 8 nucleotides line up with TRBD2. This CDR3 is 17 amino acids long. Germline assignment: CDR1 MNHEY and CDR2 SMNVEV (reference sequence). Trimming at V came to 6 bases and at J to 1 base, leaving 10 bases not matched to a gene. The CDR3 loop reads CASRPRFGGGNTGELFF. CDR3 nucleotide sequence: TGTGCCAGCAGGCCTCGTTTCGGGGGGGGGAACACCGGGGAGCTGTTTTTT.

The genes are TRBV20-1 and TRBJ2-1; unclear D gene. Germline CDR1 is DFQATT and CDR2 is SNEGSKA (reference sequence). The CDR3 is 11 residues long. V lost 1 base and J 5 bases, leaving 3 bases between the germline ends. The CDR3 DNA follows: TGCAGTGCTAGAGTTAACAATGAGCAGTTCTTC. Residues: CSARVNNEQFF.

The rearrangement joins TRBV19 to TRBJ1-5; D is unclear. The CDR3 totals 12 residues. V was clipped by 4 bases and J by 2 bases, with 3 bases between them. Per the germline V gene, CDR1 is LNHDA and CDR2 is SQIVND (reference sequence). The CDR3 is CASSNRNQPQHF. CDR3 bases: TGTGCCAGTAGTAATCGCAATCAGCCCCAGCATTTT.

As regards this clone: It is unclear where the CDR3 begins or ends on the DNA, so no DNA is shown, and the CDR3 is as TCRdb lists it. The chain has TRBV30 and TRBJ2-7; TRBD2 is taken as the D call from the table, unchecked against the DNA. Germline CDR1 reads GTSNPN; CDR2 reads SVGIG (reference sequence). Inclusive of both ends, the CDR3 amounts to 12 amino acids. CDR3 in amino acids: CGSTSGLYEQYF.

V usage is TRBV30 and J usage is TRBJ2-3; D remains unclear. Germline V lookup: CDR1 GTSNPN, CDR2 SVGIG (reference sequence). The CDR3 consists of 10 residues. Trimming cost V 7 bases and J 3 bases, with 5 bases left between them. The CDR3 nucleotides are TGTGCCTTAATGACAGATACGCAGTATTTT. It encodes CALMTDTQYF.